A selection of T cell receptor beta chains follows, all from one sample in a study of cytomegalovirus exposure and HLA in healthy donors. TCRdb's table, derived via immunoSEQ multiplex PCR, lists solely in-frame clones and lacks some. This sample carries 120,000 or so clones, about 73% of them seen once, and the ten largest clones take approximately 1.3%. Sequenced: PBMCs. All receptors come from a woman between 25 and 40 years old in good health and CMV-seronegative. Both conserved end residues are part of each CDR3. Each record gives: CDR3 length, D gene, clone size, J gene, V gene, CDR3 DNA, CDR3 protein. A D gene is named only where the DNA matches it firmly. Clone size appears in some rows only: once, few, many, or a class for an expanded clone.

length: 17; D: TRBD1; size: few; J: TRBJ1-6; V: TRBV29-1; DNA: TGCAGCGTTGAAGGGGGGACAGCAGTCTCCTATAATTCACCCCTCCACTTT; CDR3: CSVEGGTAVSYNSPLHF
length: 13; D: -; size: -; J: TRBJ1-4; V: TRBV30; DNA: TGTGCCTCCTCCCGGGACGGGGGAGAAAAACTGTTTTTT; CDR3: CASSRDGGEKLFF
length: 13; D: -; size: once; J: TRBJ2-1; V: TRBV7-9; DNA: TGTGCCAGCAGCTTAGTAGAGTACAATGAGCAGTTCTTC; CDR3: CASSLVEYNEQFF
length: 13; D: -; size: -; J: TRBJ2-5; V: TRBV7-2; DNA: TGTGCCAGCAGCTTATGGGGGGAGGAGACCCAGTACTTC; CDR3: CASSLWGEETQYF
length: 15; D: TRBD1; size: -; J: TRBJ1-2; V: TRBV4-3; DNA: TGCGCCAGCAGCCTGTGGACAGGGGAAAACTATGGCTACACCTTC; CDR3: CASSLWTGENYGYTF
length: 14; D: -; size: -; J: TRBJ2-7; V: TRBV27; DNA: TGTGCCAGCAGTTTACAGGCTCCCTCCTACGAGCAGTACTTC; CDR3: CASSLQAPSYEQYF
length: 13; D: -; size: -; J: TRBJ1-5; V: TRBV30; DNA: TGTGCCTGGAGTGTACAGGGTAATCAGCCCCAGCATTTT; CDR3: CAWSVQGNQPQHF
length: 15; D: TRBD1; size: -; J: TRBJ2-2; V: TRBV18; DNA: TGTGCCAGCTCACCTCTACAGGGGGACACCGGGGAGCTGTTTTTT; CDR3: CASSPLQGDTGELFF
length: 14; D: -; size: -; J: TRBJ1-3; V: TRBV7-9; DNA: TGTGCCAGCAGCTTAGGGGCGTCTGGAAACACCATATATTTT; CDR3: CASSLGASGNTIYF
length: 12; D: -; size: -; J: TRBJ1-1; V: TRBV30; DNA: TGTGCCTGGGAGCAGGACAGCCGTGAGGCTTTCTTT; CDR3: CAWEQDSREAFF